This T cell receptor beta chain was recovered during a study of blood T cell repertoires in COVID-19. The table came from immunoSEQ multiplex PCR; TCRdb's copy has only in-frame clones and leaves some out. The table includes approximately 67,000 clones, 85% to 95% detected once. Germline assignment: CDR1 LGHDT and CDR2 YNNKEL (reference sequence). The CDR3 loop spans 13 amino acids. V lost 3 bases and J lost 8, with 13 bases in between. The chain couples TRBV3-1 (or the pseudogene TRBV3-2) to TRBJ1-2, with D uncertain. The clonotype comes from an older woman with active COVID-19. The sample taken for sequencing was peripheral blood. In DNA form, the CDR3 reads TGTGCCAGCAGCCACACAAGGCAGGCGGGCTACACCTTC. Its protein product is CASSHTRQAGYTF.